This T cell receptor (beta chain) was found in a study of blood T cell repertoires in COVID-19. Across the study: Whether acute or convalescent, the COVID-19 samples came from the United States, Italy and Spain.

The germline gives CDR1 KGHSH, CDR2 LQKENI. This CDR3 has 16 residues. Trimming stripped 2 bases from V and 0 bases from J, with 11 bases between. Data came from immunoSEQ multiplex PCR; TCRdb stores just in-frame clones and leaves some out. This table holds about 520,000 clones, over 75% found once. The specimen was peripheral blood. The receptor was derived from a human donor in a cohort sampled during active COVID-19. The J gene is TRBJ2-4, the V gene TRBV18, with a tentative D call TRBD2 (6 bases). Written as DNA, the CDR3 is TGTGCCAGCTCACCAACCGGGGGAGTAGCCAAAAACATTCAGTACTTC. Translation gives CASSPTGGVAKNIQYF.